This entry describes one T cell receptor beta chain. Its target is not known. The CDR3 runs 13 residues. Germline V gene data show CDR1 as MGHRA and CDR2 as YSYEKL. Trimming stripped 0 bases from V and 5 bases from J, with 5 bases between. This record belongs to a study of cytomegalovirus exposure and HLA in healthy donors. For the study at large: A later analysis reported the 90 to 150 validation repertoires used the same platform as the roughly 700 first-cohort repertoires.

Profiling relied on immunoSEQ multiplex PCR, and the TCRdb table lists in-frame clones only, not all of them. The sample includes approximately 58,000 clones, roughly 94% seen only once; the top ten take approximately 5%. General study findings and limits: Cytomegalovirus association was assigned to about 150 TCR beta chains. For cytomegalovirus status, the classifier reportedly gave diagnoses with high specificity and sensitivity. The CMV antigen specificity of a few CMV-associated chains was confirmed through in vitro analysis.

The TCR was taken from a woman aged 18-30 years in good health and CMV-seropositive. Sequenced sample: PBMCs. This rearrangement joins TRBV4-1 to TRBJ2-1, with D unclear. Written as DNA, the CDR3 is TGCGCCAGCAGCCAAGATCTCCACAATGAGCAGTTCTTC. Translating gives CASSQDLHNEQFF.